The 19 T cell receptor beta chains below all came from one sample that was sequenced in a study of blood T cells in healthy people across ages. With a J-beta primer mix and a sample-barcoded 5' primer, a second PCR ran about 6 to 11 cycles. TCRdb processed the 5' RACE reads anew with MiXCR; each CDR3 protein has one entry. The data hold approximately 2,000,000 distinct CDR3 sequences, with roughly two fifths observed a single time. Input material: blood. These receptors were obtained from a human donor in good health.

This clonotype came up once. The CDR3 spells CSARVAGRLNEQFF. CDR3 bases: TGCAGTGCTAGAGTCGCAGGGAGACTCAATGAGCAGTTCTTC. The gene calls are TRBV20-1 and TRBJ2-1, with D perhaps TRBD1 or TRBD2 (5 bases each). The CDR3 has 14 residues. The V end lost 1 base, the J end lost 6 bases, and 13 bases lay between the germline ends. Germline V CDR1 and CDR2: DFQATT, SNEGSKA (reference sequence).

This chain connects TRBV29-1 to TRBJ2-7; TRBD1 matches 11 bases. The length of the CDR3 is 13 residues. The germline V gene has CDR1 SQVTM and CDR2 ANQGSEA. DNA for the CDR3: TGCATCCCCCGGGACAGGGGGATCTACGAGCAGTACTTC. It codes for CIPRDRGIYEQYF.

The chain uses TRBV6-2 or TRBV6-3 and TRBJ1-1; no firm D call. Germline CDR1 reads MNHEY; CDR2 reads SVGEGT. The CDR3 is 13 amino acids. V lost 6 bases and J lost 0, with 8 bases in between. The CDR3 DNA reads TGTGCCAGCAGGGTAGGACTGAACACTGAAGCTTTCTTT. Translation gives CASRVGLNTEAFF.

This clonotype was detected only a few times. The junction differs from germline at one of its ends, possibly a read error. The chain links TRBV7-7 to TRBJ2-1; 12 positions match TRBD2. Germline V CDR1 and CDR2: SSHAT, FNYEAQ (reference sequence). This CDR3 spans 18 amino acids. Written as DNA, the CDR3 is TGTGCTAGCAGCTCGCAGGGAGTACTAGCGGGGGGACACAATGAGCAGTTCTTC. Translating gives CASSSQGVLAGGHNEQFF.

The chain is built from TRBV4-3 and TRBJ2-7, with D possibly matching TRBD1 (5 bases). CDR1 and CDR2 (germline): LGHNA, YSLEER. The V gene lost 0 bases and the J gene lost 1 base, with 10 bases spanning the gap. The CDR3 extends over 15 amino acids. This chain's CDR3 is CASSQDWGRSYEQYF. Here the CDR3 DNA reads TGCGCCAGCAGCCAAGATTGGGGCAGATCCTACGAGCAGTACTTC.

The rearrangement links TRBV4-2 to TRBJ2-5; no clear D gene. The J call could be wrong; TRBJ2-7 is a better fit for the DNA end. Germline assignment: CDR1 LGHNA and CDR2 YNFKEQ. CDR3 length: 11 amino acids. The chain's CDR3 is CASSQDAEQYF. For the CDR3, the DNA is TGTGCCAGCAGCCAAGATGCCGAGCAGTACTTC.

CDR3 in DNA: TGTGCCAGCAGCTGGAGGGACAGATCCTACGAGCAGTACTTC. Translated: CASSWRDRSYEQYF. This chain uses TRBV7-9 with TRBJ2-7, with D possibly TRBD1 on 7 matching bases. V gave up 4 bases and J gave up 1 base, with 11 bases separating them. The CDR3 extends over 14 amino acids. CDR1 SEHNR and CDR2 FQNEAQ come from the germline V gene (reference sequence).

The chain recombines TRBV10-2 with TRBJ2-7; D is uncertain. V was cut by 3 bases and J by 2 bases, with 11 bases left in between. This CDR3 comprises 14 residues. The germline V gene encodes CDR1 WSHSY and CDR2 SAAADI. The CDR3 DNA sequence: TGCGCCAGCAGTGACCCCCCCGGGCCCTACGAGCAGTACTTC. This sequence encodes CASSDPPGPYEQYF.

The gene calls are TRBV12-3 or TRBV12-4 and TRBJ2-1, with D unresolved. The DNA end is more similar to TRBJ2-7, so the J call may be wrong. This CDR3 comprises 14 residues. In DNA, the CDR3 is TGTGCCAGCACAGATGACCTCTCCTACAATGAGCAGTACTTC. Its translation: CASTDDLSYNEQYF.

This clonotype was seen a single time. The chain joins TRBV7-9 to TRBJ1-2, with a possible D match to TRBD1 (5 bases). CDR1 is SEHNR and CDR2 is FQNEAQ in the germline V gene (reference sequence). The CDR3 sequence is 17 residues long. V was pared by 3 bases and J by 0 bases, with 17 bases between. CDR3 DNA sequence: TGTGCCAGCAGCTTCGCCTTAGGGGCAGGGACTAACTATGGCTACACCTTC. Encoded protein: CASSFALGAGTNYGYTF.

This clonotype turned up a few times. This chain connects TRBV10-3 to TRBJ1-1; the D gene is possibly TRBD1 (6 bases). V was shortened by 7 bases and J by 1 base, with 7 bases between the two germline ends. Germline CDR1 and CDR2: ENHRY and SYGVKD. The CDR3 consists of 12 residues. This chain's CDR3 is CAIKGQNTEAFF. Written as DNA, the CDR3 is TGTGCCATCAAGGGACAGAACACTGAAGCTTTCTTT.

The chain is built from TRBV29-1 and TRBJ1-2, with D uncertain. Trimming stripped 5 bases from V and 3 bases from J, with 16 bases between. The CDR3 contains 14 residues. The V gene's germline CDR1 is SQVTM and CDR2 ANQGSEA. CDR3 sequence (DNA): TGCAGCGTTCCTAGAGATAGGGCGGACTATGGCTACACCTTC. This gives the protein CSVPRDRADYGYTF.

This clonotype was seen ten or more times. The chain links TRBV4-3 to TRBJ1-2; D ambiguous. The germline V gene encodes CDR1 LGHNA and CDR2 YSLEER. With 0 bases removed from V and 13 bases from J, the gap between germline ends came to 15 bases. CDR3 size: 13 residues. The CDR3 DNA is TGCGCCAGCAGCCAAGAGGTTCGAATGGCGTCCACCTTC. It translates to CASSQEVRMASTF.

The chain is built from TRBV6-5 and TRBJ2-4, with 12 bases fitting TRBD1. After removal of 6 bases from V and 13 bases from J, the junction contained 16 bases not matched to a gene. The CDR3 has 16 amino acids. Germline values: CDR1 MNHEY, CDR2 SVGAGI. Here the CDR3 reads CASSFHSGTGGDKQYF. Written as DNA, the CDR3 is TGTGCCAGCAGCTTCCATTCCGGGACAGGGGGCGACAAGCAGTACTTC.

The chain is built from TRBV9 and TRBJ1-1; no firm D call. The CDR3 has 16 residues. The V gene's germline CDR1 is SGDLS and CDR2 YYNGEE. V was shortened by 2 bases and J by 1 base, with 15 bases between the two germline ends. CDR3 sequence reads: CASSVSLRSKNTEAFF. The CDR3 DNA reads TGTGCCAGCAGCGTGTCTCTTCGGTCTAAGAACACTGAAGCTTTCTTT.

The genes are TRBV6-6 and TRBJ2-1; D not resolved. Germline values: CDR1 MNHNY, CDR2 SVGAGI (reference sequence). This CDR3 region has 13 residues. V shed 6 bases and J shed 8 bases, with 14 bases lying between them. CDR3 loop: CASSPNVGDEQFF. The CDR3 DNA reads as TGTGCCAGCAGCCCAAACGTGGGTGATGAGCAGTTCTTC.

The CDR3 loop is CSVTDGDTQYF. In nucleotides, the CDR3 is TGCAGCGTAACGGACGGGGATACGCAGTATTTT. The J gene is TRBJ2-3, the V gene TRBV29-1; D gene uncertain. The CDR3 has 11 residues. With 6 bases removed from V and 6 bases from J, the gap between germline ends came to 10 bases. The V gene's germline CDR1 is SQVTM and CDR2 ANQGSEA.

This clonotype was observed a handful of times. The V call is TRBV5-4, the J call TRBJ2-1; 8 bases agree with TRBD1. V shed 4 bases and J 3 bases; nucleotides not matched to a gene: 3. The CDR3 is 14 amino acids. The V gene's germline CDR1 is SGHNT and CDR2 YYREEE (reference sequence). In nucleotides, the CDR3 is TGTGCCAGCAGCGGGACAGGCAACTACAATGAGCAGTTCTTC. Residues: CASSGTGNYNEQFF.

This clonotype was recorded a few times. This chain links TRBV5-5 with TRBJ2-7; TRBD1 matches 11 bases. V shed 0 bases, J shed 3 bases, and the junction held 5 bases outside the gene matches. This CDR3 is built from 16 residues. Germline V lookup: CDR1 SGHKS, CDR2 YYEKEE (reference sequence). The CDR3 reads CASSLELGQGVYEQYF. The DNA for the CDR3 is TGTGCCAGCAGCTTGGAGTTGGGACAGGGGGTCTACGAGCAGTACTTC.